The text below deals with one TCR beta chain. Its antigen remains unknown. TCRdb's copy holds only in-frame clones and misses some; the assay was immunoSEQ multiplex PCR. The profile shows about 400,000 clones, about nine tenths of them singletons. Treatment denoted: around 19 received Ad26.COV2.S at low or high dose, single or two shots; several received placebo; per-sample allocation not given. Samples came from day 63 after the first vaccine or placebo injection. This entry is derived from a study of Ad26.COV2.S vaccination and SARS-CoV-2 variants. Study summary: Intramuscular Ad26.COV2.S at 5x10^10 or 1x10^11 viral particles. Study results and caveats: Substantial response breadth was reportedly seen for spike-specific CD8+ and CD4+ T cells after vaccination. TCR breadth and depth estimates may have understated total T cell responses.

The V and J ends lost 0 bases and 0 bases, in that order; junction bases with no gene match: 2. This CDR3 comprises 16 residues. CDR1 is SEHNR and CDR2 is FQNEAQ in the germline V gene (reference sequence). The sequenced sample was peripheral blood, obtained in a trial of Ad26.COV2.S vaccine versus placebo. The rearrangement joins TRBV7-9 to TRBJ2-1; 7 bases align to TRBD2. This TCR was recovered from a person between 18 and 59 years old who received the Ad26.COV2.S COVID-19 vaccine or a placebo. CDR3 amino acids: CASSLAGLGSYNEQFF. The DNA of the CDR3 is TGTGCCAGCAGCTTAGCCGGACTAGGCTCCTACAATGAGCAGTTCTTC.